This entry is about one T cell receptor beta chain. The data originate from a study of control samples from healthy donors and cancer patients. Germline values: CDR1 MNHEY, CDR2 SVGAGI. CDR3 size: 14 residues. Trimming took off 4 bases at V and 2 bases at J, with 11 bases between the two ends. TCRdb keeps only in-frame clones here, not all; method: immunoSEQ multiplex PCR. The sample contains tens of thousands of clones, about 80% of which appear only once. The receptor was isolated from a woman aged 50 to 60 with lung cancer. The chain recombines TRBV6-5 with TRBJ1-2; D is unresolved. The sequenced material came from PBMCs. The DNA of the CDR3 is TGTGCCAGCAGTTGGAGTGGCGGGAACTATGGCTACACCTTC. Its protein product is CASSWSGGNYGYTF.